The sequence of this TCR beta chain was determined in a study of cytomegalovirus exposure and HLA in healthy donors. Study findings and constraints: Equally common other TCR beta chains were less clonally expanded than HLA-associated ones, a later analysis found. TCR beta V- and J-gene trimming was later associated with a missense DCLRE1C variant. Most of the CMV-associated TCR beta chains (in a later analysis) appeared to be HLA-restricted.

In the PCR, 60 Vbeta and 13 Jbeta primers were used. Data came from immunoSEQ multiplex PCR; TCRdb stores just in-frame clones and leaves some out. The table has 85,000 to 100,000 clones, roughly two thirds seen once. Note on this clone: The antigen is not known.

The clonotype comes from a human donor in good health. The sequencing sample was made of PBMCs.

CDR3 protein: CASSEDRDNSPLHF. In nucleotides, the CDR3 is TGTGCCAGCAGTGAGGACAGGGATAATTCACCCCTCCACTTT. V is TRBV2 and J is TRBJ1-6; 8 nucleotides align to TRBD1. The CDR3 spans 14 residues. CDR1 and CDR2 (germline): SNHLY, FYNNEI. V gave up 3 bases and J gave up 5 bases; unmatched junction bases: 0. The whole variable domain, remainder taken from reference TRBV2 and TRBJ1-6, is EPEVTQTPSHQVTQMGQEVILRCVPISNHLYFYWYRQILGQKVEFLVSFYNNEISEKSEIFDDQFSVERPDGSNFTLKIRSTKLEDSAMYFCASSEDRDNSPLHFGNGTRLTVT.